Listed here are 15 T cell receptor beta chains from one sample, sequenced in a study of beta chain features in type 1 diabetes. No antigens are known for them. Study-wide results and limits: TCRB CDR3s were moderately but significantly shorter in Type 1 diabetes patients in all four CD4+ subsets.

cDNA synthesis used the whole RNA isolate, giving expressed TCRB sequences. Profiling relied on immunoSEQ multiplex PCR, and the TCRdb table lists in-frame clones only, not all of them. There are about 260,000 clones in the sample; around 21% occur only once, and approximately 0.029% lies in the top ten. The sample comprised naive CD4+ T cells from blood. Receptors originate from a woman in her 40s with type 1 diabetes.

Only a few counts were recorded for this clone. The J gene is TRBJ2-7, the V gene TRBV6-6; D remains unclear. V lost 4 bases, J lost 3 bases, and 13 bases lay in between. Germline V gene lookup returns CDR1 MNHNY and CDR2 SVGAGI (reference sequence). This CDR3 is 14 amino acids long. CDR3 nucleotide sequence: TGTGCCAGCAGTTCCCCATCGATGCGCTACGAGCAGTACTTC. It translates to CASSSPSMRYEQYF.

The V call is TRBV14, the J call TRBJ2-3, with a tentative D call TRBD2 (7 bases). The CDR3 is 14 amino acids. The V end lost 5 bases, the J end lost 2 bases, and 11 bases lay between the germline ends. Germline V gene lookup returns CDR1 SGHDN and CDR2 FVKESK. CDR3 protein: CASSFAGATDTQYF. CDR3 coding DNA: TGTGCCAGCAGCTTTGCGGGGGCCACAGATACGCAGTATTTT.

In its sample, this clone was seen a few times. The rearrangement joins TRBV11-2 to TRBJ1-1; D is unclear. The germline V gene encodes CDR1 SGHAT and CDR2 FQNNGV. With 1 base removed from V and 4 bases from J, the gap between germline ends came to 10 bases. The CDR3 spans 14 residues. The DNA of the CDR3 is TGTGCCAGCAGCTTAGGGGCAGAACCCACTGAAGCTTTCTTT. This gives the protein CASSLGAEPTEAFF.

This chain links TRBV9 with TRBJ2-5; 12 nucleotides align to TRBD1. The CDR3 contains 16 residues. V was clipped by 6 bases and J by 4 bases; unmatched bases: 10. Germline V lookup: CDR1 SGDLS, CDR2 YYNGEE. In DNA form, the CDR3 reads TGTGCCAGCACCGGCGGGGACAGGGGGCTCATAGAGACCCAGTACTTC. Residues: CASTGGDRGLIETQYF.

There are a few counts of this clone. The V call is TRBV4-3, the J call TRBJ2-2; TRBD1 matches at 8 bases. Germline CDR1 LGHNA, CDR2 YSLEER. The CDR3 is made up of 15 amino acids. Losses at the gene ends were 1 base for V and 4 bases for J; bases not matched to a gene: 2. The CDR3 DNA reads as TGCGCCAGCAGCCAAGGGGACAGGCCCACCGGGGAGCTGTTTTTT. It is translated as CASSQGDRPTGELFF.

This clone was detected only a few times. The J gene is TRBJ2-7, the V gene TRBV5-1; tentative D call: TRBD2 (6 bases). CDR1 SGHRS and CDR2 YFSETQ come from the germline V gene. The germline V and J ends were trimmed by 4 bases and 1 base, with 9 bases remaining between them. The CDR3 runs 13 residues. This CDR3 reads CASSRRESYEQYF. CDR3 bases: TGCGCCAGCAGCCGCCGGGAGTCCTACGAGCAGTACTTC.

There are a few counts of this clone. This chain uses TRBV7-3 with TRBJ2-5, with D perhaps matching TRBD2 (5 bases). The ends were cut back, 1 base at V and 2 bases at J, with 11 bases in the middle. This CDR3 region has 15 residues. Germline CDR1 reads SGHTA; CDR2 reads FQGTGA. The CDR3 here is CASSLIGGRQETQYF. CDR3 DNA: TGTGCCAGCAGCTTAATTGGCGGGCGTCAAGAGACCCAGTACTTC.

The V and J genes are TRBV7-2 and TRBJ1-1; no firm D call. The CDR3 is made up of 12 amino acids. Trimming shortened V by 2 bases and J by 5 bases, and 6 bases separated the two germline ends. Germline-derived CDR1 and CDR2 are SGHTA and FQGNSA. CDR3 protein: CASSLSLTEAFF. The CDR3 DNA is TGTGCCAGCAGCTTATCCTTAACTGAAGCTTTCTTT.

The chain carries TRBV4-3 and TRBJ2-1, with TRBD1 as a possible D gene (5 bases). Germline-derived CDR1 and CDR2 are LGHNA and YSLEER. The CDR3 loop spans 13 amino acids. V gave up 2 bases and J gave up 5 bases, with 7 bases separating them. Here the CDR3 DNA reads TGCGCCAGCAGCCAAAGGACAAACAATGAGCAGTTCTTC. It codes for CASSQRTNNEQFF.

This clone was seen a few times. The chain employs TRBV29-1 and TRBJ2-5; D is possibly TRBD1 (5 bases). V lost 2 bases to trimming and J lost 5 bases, with 12 bases between them. The germline CDR1 and CDR2 sequences are SQVTM and ANQGSEA. The CDR3 is made up of 13 amino acids. In DNA form, the CDR3 reads TGCAGCGTTGAAACACCCTGGGGCGAGACCCAGTACTTC. Amino acid sequence: CSVETPWGETQYF.

The V gene is TRBV30, the J gene TRBJ2-5, with D unclear. The germline V and J ends were trimmed by 5 bases and 2 bases, with 15 bases remaining between them. The CDR3 totals 14 residues. Germline loops: CDR1 GTSNPN, CDR2 SVGIG (reference sequence). CDR3 in amino acids: CAWVPNYSQETQYF. The CDR3 DNA sequence: TGTGCCTGGGTACCCAACTACTCTCAAGAGACCCAGTACTTC.

This clone was seen more than once but under ten times. The rearrangement joins TRBV18 to TRBJ1-4; 7 bases map to TRBD1. Per germline, CDR1 KGHSH and CDR2 LQKENI. V lost 3 bases and J lost 5; bases outside the gene matches: 6. The CDR3 length is 15 residues. The CDR3 sequence is CASSPAPGQNEKLFF. CDR3 coding DNA: TGTGCCAGCTCACCCGCTCCGGGACAGAATGAAAAACTGTTTTTT.

This chain links TRBV14 with TRBJ1-1, with a tentative D call TRBD1 (5 bases). The V end was cut by 7 bases, the J end by 0 bases, with 12 bases between. This CDR3 region has 14 residues. In germline, CDR1 is SGHDN, CDR2 FVKESK. The chain's CDR3 is CASTLGDLNTEAFF. The CDR3, as DNA: TGTGCCAGCACGCTAGGGGATCTGAACACTGAAGCTTTCTTT.

The gene calls are TRBV7-2 and TRBJ1-2; D is unresolved. The V end was cut by 4 bases, the J end by 2 bases, with 8 bases between. From germline, CDR1 is SGHTA and CDR2 FQGNSA. The CDR3 consists of 13 residues. CDR3 protein: CASSSYVNYGYTF. In DNA, the CDR3 is TGTGCCAGCAGCTCTTATGTCAACTATGGCTACACCTTC.

Worth noting for this clone: The sample carries other DNA sequences with the same CDR3. The V and J genes are TRBV7-2 and TRBJ2-7; 8 bases map to TRBD2. Germline V lookup: CDR1 SGHTA, CDR2 FQGNSA. The CDR3 length is 13 residues. Trimming at V came to 4 bases and at J to 4 bases, leaving 3 bases not matched to a gene. The CDR3 coding sequence is TGTGCCAGCAGCTCTACTAGCGGATACGAGCAGTACTTC. It is translated as CASSSTSGYEQYF. Looking up the rest from reference TRBV7-2 and TRBJ2-7 gives the full variable domain: GAGVSQSPSNKVTEKGKDVELRCDPISGHTALYWYRQSLGQGLEFLIYFQGNSAPDKSGLPSDRFSAERTGGSVSTLTIQRTQQEDSAVYLCASSSTSGYEQYFGPGTRLTVT.